The 17 T cell receptor beta chains presented below share a single source sample, sequenced in a study of siplizumab effects on memory and regulatory T cells. Clones were read by immunoSEQ multiplex PCR, and TCRdb kept only the in-frame ones, dropping some. The sample has roughly 64,000 clones, roughly 97% seen once. Sequencing used naive CD8+ T cells sorted from blood. The source of these receptors is a human donor in good health.

This rearrangement joins TRBV4-1 to TRBJ2-7; 9 nucleotides line up with TRBD2. CDR3 length: 16 amino acids. With 1 base clipped from V and 0 bases from J, the junction kept 4 bases outside the gene matches. CDR1 is MGHRA, CDR2 YSYEKL, per germline. This CDR3 is CASSQGVAGASYEQYF. The CDR3 DNA is TGCGCCAGCAGCCAAGGGGTAGCGGGGGCCTCCTACGAGCAGTACTTC.

The chain couples TRBV6-5 to TRBJ2-7; 9 positions match TRBD2. Germline values: CDR1 MNHEY, CDR2 SVGAGI. CDR3 length: 15 amino acids. Trimming cost V 0 bases and J 4 bases; bases outside gene matches: 4. CDR3: CASSYSQRGVYEQYF. The CDR3 region has the DNA TGTGCCAGCAGTTACTCGCAGCGGGGGGTTTACGAGCAGTACTTC.

The genes are TRBV6-5 and TRBJ1-1, with unresolved D. The germline CDR1 and CDR2 sequences are MNHEY and SVGAGI. V lost 10 bases, J lost 1 base, and 10 bases lay in between. The CDR3 has 12 residues. The CDR3 reads CATYYSNTEAFF. The CDR3 coding sequence is TGTGCCACCTATTACTCGAACACTGAAGCTTTCTTT.

The chain joins TRBV11-1 to TRBJ1-4, with D unclear. This CDR3 region has 13 residues. Germline lookup yields CDR1 SGHAT and CDR2 FQDESV (reference sequence). Between the trimmed V and J ends, which lost 2 bases and 5 bases, there was a span of 6 bases. The CDR3 DNA follows: TGTGCCAGCAGCTTATCAGAAAATGAAAAACTGTTTTTT. Its protein is CASSLSENEKLFF.

V gene TRBV7-9 combines with J gene TRBJ1-1; D gene uncertain. V lost 5 bases, J lost 1 base, and 8 bases lay in between. CDR3 length: 13 amino acids. The germline CDR1 and CDR2 sequences are SEHNR and FQNEAQ (reference sequence). CDR3 nucleotides: TGTGCCAGCAGCCCTATCCAGAACACTGAAGCTTTCTTT. It is translated as CASSPIQNTEAFF.

The chain is built from TRBV11-2 and TRBJ2-7, with 12 positions matching TRBD1. Looked up from germline, CDR1 is SGHAT and CDR2 is FQNNGV. The V and J ends lost 3 bases and 4 bases, in that order; junction bases with no gene match: 10. The CDR3 runs 17 residues. CDR3 DNA sequence: TGTGCCAGCAGCTTTTTGGGGACAGGGGGCGCCAGTTACGAGCAGTACTTC. Amino acid sequence: CASSFLGTGGASYEQYF.

This clone was recorded once. The chain links TRBV27 to TRBJ2-7, with 7 bases lining up with TRBD2. Germline CDR1 MNHEY, CDR2 SMNVEV (reference sequence). The CDR3 covers 15 residues. V was pared by 6 bases and J by 3 bases, with 11 bases of the junction left unmatched. DNA of the CDR3: TGTGCCAGCAGAACTTCTAGCGGTTGGTTCTACGAGCAGTACTTC. Its protein product is CASRTSSGWFYEQYF.

This clone was seen a few times. The chain joins TRBV28 to TRBJ1-2; no clear D gene. Germline CDR1 MDHEN, CDR2 SYDVKM. V lost 5 bases, J lost 5 bases, and 9 bases lay in between. This CDR3 contains 12 residues. The CDR3 here is CASSALAYGYTF. DNA for the CDR3: TGTGCCAGCAGTGCCCTGGCGTATGGCTACACCTTC.

This chain joins TRBV1 and TRBJ2-2; the table's D gene call, TRBD2, was not cross checked with the DNA. TRBV1 is given as a pseudogene. The CDR3 is made up of 17 amino acids. CDR3 sequence (DNA): TGCACCAGCAGCCAAGTGGGGGGACCTAAAGTAACCGGGGAGCTGTTTTTT. Translated, it gives CTSSQVGGPKVTGELFF.

This sequence joins TRBV27 and TRBJ2-2; the match to TRBD1 covers 10 bases. Germline loops: CDR1 MNHEY, CDR2 SMNVEV (reference sequence). Germline trimming cut 5 bases from V and 0 bases from J; bases unmatched to any gene: 15. The CDR3 covers 20 residues. The CDR3 spells CASSHLPGTGALTNTGELFF. DNA for the CDR3: TGTGCCAGCAGTCACCTCCCCGGGACAGGGGCCCTCACGAACACCGGGGAGCTGTTTTTT.

V usage is TRBV5-6 and J usage is TRBJ2-7; maybe TRBD1 (5 bases). V lost 4 bases and J lost 1, with 12 bases in between. Germline V gene lookup returns CDR1 SGHDT and CDR2 YYEEEE. The CDR3 is 14 amino acids. DNA for the CDR3: TGTGCCAGCAGCGCGGACACGTCGTCCTACGAGCAGTACTTC. Its translation is CASSADTSSYEQYF.

This CDR3 reads CASSVNGGAYNEQFF. For the CDR3, the DNA is TGTGCCAGCAGCGTAAACGGGGGGGCGTACAATGAGCAGTTCTTC. This chain connects TRBV9 to TRBJ2-1, with TRBD2 identical over 8 bases. Trimming removed 1 base from V and 4 bases from J; junction bases left unmatched: 4. CDR3 length: 15 residues. The germline V gene has CDR1 SGDLS and CDR2 YYNGEE.

The rearrangement links TRBV15 to TRBJ2-1; 10 nucleotides match TRBD2. This CDR3 contains 14 residues. Looked up from germline, CDR1 is LNHNV and CDR2 is YYDKDF (reference sequence). V shed 1 base, J shed 14 bases, and the junction held 8 bases outside the gene matches. CDR3 region: CATSRVTSGIPEFF. In nucleotides, the CDR3 is TGTGCCACCAGCAGAGTAACTAGCGGGATCCCCGAGTTCTTC.

The chain uses TRBV27 and TRBJ2-3, with no clear D. Trimming pared 4 bases from V and 5 bases from J, leaving 7 bases between. The CDR3 has 12 residues. Germline V gene lookup returns CDR1 MNHEY and CDR2 SMNVEV (reference sequence). CDR3 nucleotides: TGTGCCAGCAGTTCCCCGGGAGATACGCAGTATTTT. Translated, it gives CASSSPGDTQYF.

This chain connects TRBV4-1 to TRBJ1-3; 12 bases agree with TRBD1. CDR3 length: 19 residues. From germline, CDR1 is MGHRA and CDR2 YSYEKL. J was trimmed by 4 bases and V by 3 bases; bases with no gene match: 13. The CDR3, as DNA: TGCGCCAGCAGCCACCGAGAAGGGGGACAGGGGGCGCCGGGAAACACCATATATTTT. Translated: CASSHREGGQGAPGNTIYF.

The chain links TRBV11-2 to TRBJ2-1; maybe TRBD1 (6 bases). From germline, CDR1 is SGHAT and CDR2 FQNNGV. CDR3 size: 13 residues. V shed 5 bases and J shed 6 bases, with 11 bases lying between them. The CDR3 spells CASSVGQFNEQFF. The CDR3 bases are TGTGCCAGCAGCGTTGGACAGTTCAATGAGCAGTTCTTC. The whole variable domain, filled in from reference TRBV11-2 and TRBJ2-1, reads EAGVAQSPRYKIIEKRQSVAFWCNPISGHATLYWYQQILGQGPKLLIQFQNNGVVDDSQLPKDRFSAERLKGVDSTLKIQPAKLEDSAVYLCASSVGQFNEQFFGPGTRLTVL.

The rearrangement joins TRBV9 to TRBJ2-1; D ambiguous. This CDR3 comprises 14 residues. Trimming took 0 bases from V and 2 from J, leaving 6 bases between them. Per germline, CDR1 SGDLS and CDR2 YYNGEE. This CDR3 reads CASSVGEAYNEQFF. The DNA of the CDR3 is TGTGCCAGCAGCGTAGGAGAAGCCTACAATGAGCAGTTCTTC. Full variable domain (missing parts from reference TRBV9 and TRBJ2-1): DSGVTQTPKHLITATGQRVTLRCSPRSGDLSVYWYQQSLDQGLQFLIQYYNGEERAKGNILERFSAQQFPDLHSELNLSSLELGDSALYFCASSVGEAYNEQFFGPGTRLTVL.